These 6 T cell receptor beta chains share one sample of origin, sequenced in a study of Ad26.COV2.S vaccination and SARS-CoV-2 variants (dated by TCRdb to the early 2020s). The treatment or condition label here, explained by the study, means: roughly 19 received Ad26.COV2.S at low or high dose, single or two shots; 5 received placebo; per-sample allocation not given. Repertoires of vaccine and placebo recipients were sequenced from samples collected on day 63 after the first injection. The library was produced with the immunoSEQ multiplex PCR assay. Drawn from immuneACCESS, this table holds only the in-frame rearrangements with V and J called that TCRdb kept. Clones are partly lost; checked studies trace under half to an unresolved V gene and leave the rest unexplained. Present in this sample are hundreds of thousands of clones, 83% of which were seen just once. About 8% of the sample rests with the top ten.

This sample comprised peripheral blood, obtained in a trial of Ad26.COV2.S vaccine versus placebo. Every receptor here comes from a person between 18 and 60 years old who received the Ad26.COV2.S COVID-19 vaccine or a placebo.

This clone was detected only a few times. The genes are TRBV11-2 and TRBJ2-1; 7 bases match TRBD2. CDR1 and CDR2 from the germline V gene are SGHAT and FQNNGV. The ends lost 4 bases at V and 0 bases at J; junction bases unmatched: 6. CDR3 size: 16 residues. The CDR3 is CASSSLATRSYNEQFF. Written as DNA, the CDR3 is TGTGCCAGCAGCTCACTAGCGACGCGCTCCTACAATGAGCAGTTCTTC.

This chain uses TRBV7-3 with TRBJ2-1; D perhaps matches TRBD2 (7 bases). The V end was cut by 0 bases, the J end by 9 bases, with 12 bases between. This CDR3 comprises 14 residues. Germline V gene sequence: CDR1 SGHTA, CDR2 FQGTGA. The CDR3 loop is CASSLTRGAGEQFF. DNA of the CDR3: TGTGCCAGCAGCTTAACACGGGGGGCCGGTGAGCAGTTCTTC.

The chain joins TRBV19 to TRBJ1-3, with TRBD1 as a possible D gene (6 bases). The germline V gene encodes CDR1 LNHDA and CDR2 SQIVND (reference sequence). This CDR3 has 17 residues. Trimming cost V 3 bases and J 0 bases, with 15 bases left between them. In DNA form, the CDR3 reads TGTGCCAGTAGTATTGGGCGGGACATAGGCTCTGGAAACACCATATATTTT. Translated, it gives CASSIGRDIGSGNTIYF.

The chain carries TRBV7-9 and TRBJ2-5; D unclear. CDR3 length: 10 residues. The germline V gene has CDR1 SEHNR and CDR2 FQNEAQ (reference sequence). V gave up 5 bases and J gave up 2 bases, with 0 bases separating them. CDR3 sequence: CASSQETQYF. The CDR3 bases are TGTGCCAGCAGCCAAGAGACCCAGTACTTC.

The V gene is TRBV24-1, the J gene TRBJ2-7, with TRBD2 matching over 8 bases. The trim removed 2 bases at V and 8 bases at J, leaving 13 bases unmatched. The CDR3 spans 16 residues. Germline V gene sequence: CDR1 KGHDR, CDR2 SFDVKD. The DNA of the CDR3 is TGTGCCACCAGTGATTCCAAGCGGGAGAGCCCTACGAAGCAGTACTTC. Residues: CATSDSKRESPTKQYF.

CDR3 amino acids: CASSLAADTQYF. As DNA, the CDR3 is TGTGCCAGCAGCTTGGCCGCAGATACGCAGTATTTT. The chain uses TRBV5-6 and TRBJ2-3; unclear D gene. V lost 0 bases, J lost 4 bases, and 3 bases lay in between. Per germline, CDR1 SGHDT and CDR2 YYEEEE. CDR3 length equals 12 residues.